This T cell receptor (beta chain) was observed in a study of early T cells in non-severe SARS-CoV-2 infection. MiXCR, run by TCRdb on the 5' RACE reads, gives a single entry per CDR3 protein. This sample has fewer than 60,000 distinct CDR3 sequences; about 10% occur once, and the top ten carry 15%. This clonotype was seen at least ten times. The V end lost 3 bases, the J end lost 4 bases, and 10 bases lay between the germline ends. Germline V gene data show CDR1 as SNHLY and CDR2 as FYNNEI. CDR3 length equals 14 residues. This clonotype was sampled from an adult who was a healthcare worker with PCR-confirmed SARS-CoV-2 infection or an uninfected control (not recorded which). Sequencing was performed on whole blood. The rearrangement uses TRBV2 and TRBJ2-1, with a tentative D call TRBD1 (6 bases). This chain's CDR3 is CASSDDRRYNEQFF. The CDR3 nucleotides read TGTGCCAGCAGTGATGACAGGAGATACAATGAGCAGTTCTTC.